This T cell receptor beta chain derives from a study of T cell responses to AZD1222 COVID-19 vaccine. The germline V and J ends were trimmed by 11 bases and 0 bases, with 31 bases remaining between them. Germline CDR1 SNHLY, CDR2 FYNNEI. This CDR3 comprises 19 residues. Assay used: immunoSEQ multiplex PCR; TCRdb lists only in-frame clones, some missing. Of 35,000 to 45,000 clones in the sample, roughly 83% were seen once. The chain couples TRBV2 to TRBJ1-2; tentatively, D is TRBD1 (5 bases). The sequencing used peripheral blood, collected 28 days after the second AZD1222 dose. This TCR came from an adult who received the AZD1222 COVID-19 vaccine. DNA of the CDR3: TGTGCCTCTCCCCCGGGACGGATGACAATGACAGAGACTAACTATGGCTACACCTTC. It encodes CASPPGRMTMTETNYGYTF.